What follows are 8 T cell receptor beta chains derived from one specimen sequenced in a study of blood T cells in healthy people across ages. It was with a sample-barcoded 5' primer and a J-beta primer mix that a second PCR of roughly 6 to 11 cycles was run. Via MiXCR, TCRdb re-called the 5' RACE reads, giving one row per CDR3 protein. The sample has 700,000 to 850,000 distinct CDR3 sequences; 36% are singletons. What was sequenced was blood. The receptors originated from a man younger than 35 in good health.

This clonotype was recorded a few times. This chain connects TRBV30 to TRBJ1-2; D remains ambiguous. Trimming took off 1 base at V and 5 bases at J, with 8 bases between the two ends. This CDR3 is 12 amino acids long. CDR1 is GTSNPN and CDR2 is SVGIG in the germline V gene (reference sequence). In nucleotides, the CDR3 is TGTGCCTGGAGTGGGACGGAGTATGGCTACACCTTC. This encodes CAWSGTEYGYTF.

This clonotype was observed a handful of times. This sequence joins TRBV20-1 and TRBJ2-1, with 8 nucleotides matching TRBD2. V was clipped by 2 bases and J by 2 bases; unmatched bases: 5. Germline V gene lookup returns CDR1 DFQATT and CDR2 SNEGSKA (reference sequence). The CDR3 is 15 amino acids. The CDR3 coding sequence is TGCAGTGCTAGACCCCGGGGACTAGCCTACAATGAGCAGTTCTTC. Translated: CSARPRGLAYNEQFF.

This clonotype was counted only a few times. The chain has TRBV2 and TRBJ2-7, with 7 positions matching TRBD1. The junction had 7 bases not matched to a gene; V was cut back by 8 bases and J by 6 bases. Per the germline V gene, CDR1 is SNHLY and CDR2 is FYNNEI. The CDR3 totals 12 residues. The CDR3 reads CASRQGPSEQYF. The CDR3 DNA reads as TGTGCCAGCCGACAGGGCCCCTCCGAGCAGTACTTC.

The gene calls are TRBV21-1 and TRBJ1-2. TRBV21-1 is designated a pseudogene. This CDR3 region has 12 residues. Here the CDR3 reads CASSIMVDGYTF. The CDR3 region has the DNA TGTGCCAGCAGCATAATGGTGGATGGCTACACCTTC.

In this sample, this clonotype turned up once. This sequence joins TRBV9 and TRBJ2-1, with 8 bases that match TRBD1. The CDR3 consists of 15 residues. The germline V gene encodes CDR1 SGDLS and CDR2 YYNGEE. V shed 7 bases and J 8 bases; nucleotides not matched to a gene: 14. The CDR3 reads CASGPYDRGRDEQFF. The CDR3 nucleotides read TGTGCCAGCGGTCCGTATGACAGGGGCAGGGATGAGCAGTTCTTC.

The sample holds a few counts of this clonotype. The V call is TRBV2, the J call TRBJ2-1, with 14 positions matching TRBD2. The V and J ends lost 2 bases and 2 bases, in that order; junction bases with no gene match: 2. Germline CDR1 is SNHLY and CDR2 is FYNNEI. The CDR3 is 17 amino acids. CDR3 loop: CASSEQTSGGAYNEQFF. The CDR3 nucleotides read TGTGCCAGCAGTGAACAGACTAGCGGGGGGGCCTACAATGAGCAGTTCTTC. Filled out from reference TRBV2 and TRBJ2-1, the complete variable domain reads EPEVTQTPSHQVTQMGQEVILRCVPISNHLYFYWYRQILGQKVEFLVSFYNNEISEKSEIFDDQFSVERPDGSNFTLKIRSTKLEDSAMYFCASSEQTSGGAYNEQFFGPGTRLTVL.

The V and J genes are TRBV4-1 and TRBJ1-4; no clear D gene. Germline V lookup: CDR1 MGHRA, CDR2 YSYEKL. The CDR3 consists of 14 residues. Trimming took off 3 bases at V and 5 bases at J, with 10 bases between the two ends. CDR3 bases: TGCGCCAGCAGCCAGTCCGGCGCCAATGAAAAACTGTTTTTT. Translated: CASSQSGANEKLFF.

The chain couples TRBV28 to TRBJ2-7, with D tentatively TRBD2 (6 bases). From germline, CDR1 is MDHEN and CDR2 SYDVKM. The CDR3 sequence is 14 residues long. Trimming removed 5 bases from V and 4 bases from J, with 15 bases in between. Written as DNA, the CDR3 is TGTGCCAGCAGTCTGGCGGGGAAGGGGTACGAGCAGTACTTC. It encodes CASSLAGKGYEQYF.